Following are 15 T cell receptor beta chains from one sample sequenced in a study of OX40 agonist ivuxolimab in advanced cancers. Libraries were prepared by immunoSEQ multiplex PCR; TCRdb keeps only in-frame clonotypes and omits some of them. This sample has 60,000 to 100,000 clones, with 84% found just once. The sequenced sample was CD4+ or CD8+ T cells sorted from blood, obtained in a trial of the OX40 agonist ivuxolimab. The source of these receptors is an adult with an advanced solid tumor such as melanoma, head and neck, liver or kidney cancer.

The CDR3 loop reads CASSLTGTGVNTIYF. In nucleotides, the CDR3 is TGCGCCAGCAGCTTGACCGGGACAGGGGTAAACACCATATATTTT. V usage is TRBV5-1 and J usage is TRBJ1-3; 10 bases are a match to TRBD1. Germline values: CDR1 SGHRS, CDR2 YFSETQ. J lost 6 bases, V lost 1 base, and 4 bases had no gene match. The CDR3 loop spans 15 amino acids.

In its sample, this clone was seen a few times. The chain recombines TRBV2 with TRBJ1-2; 8 positions match TRBD1. This CDR3 comprises 15 residues. Germline trimming cut 1 base from V and 9 bases from J; bases unmatched to any gene: 10. From germline, CDR1 is SNHLY and CDR2 FYNNEI. This CDR3 is CASSEGGGQGKSYTF. DNA for the CDR3: TGTGCCAGCAGTGAAGGGGGAGGACAGGGTAAGAGCTACACCTTC.

V usage is TRBV7-6 and J usage is TRBJ1-6, with 11 bases lining up with TRBD1. V was pared by 1 base and J by 7 bases, with 6 bases of the junction left unmatched. The CDR3 is 17 residues long. The germline gives CDR1 SGHVS, CDR2 FNYEAQ. In DNA, the CDR3 is TGTGCCAGCAGCTTAGGGGCCGGGACAGGGGGAAATTCACCCCTCCACTTT. Amino acid sequence: CASSLGAGTGGNSPLHF.

The CDR3 loop is CASKQGYQETQYF. As DNA, the CDR3 is TGTGCCAGCAAACAGGGGTATCAAGAGACCCAGTACTTC. The J gene is TRBJ2-5, the V gene TRBV6-5, with 7 bases matching TRBD1. J lost 2 bases, V lost 7 bases, and 4 bases had no gene match. Germline-derived CDR1 and CDR2 are MNHEY and SVGAGI. The CDR3 sequence is 13 residues long.

The CDR3 nucleotides are TGTGCCAGCCAAAAACAGTCCTACGAGCAGTACTTC. Translated: CASQKQSYEQYF. This chain joins TRBV2 and TRBJ2-7; D unresolved. Trimming removed 8 bases at V and 1 base at J, with 9 bases between. Germline V gene sequence: CDR1 SNHLY, CDR2 FYNNEI. The CDR3 spans 12 residues.

The genes are TRBV7-2 and TRBJ2-7; D perhaps matches TRBD2 (6 bases). The germline gives CDR1 SGHTA, CDR2 FQGNSA. The V end was cut by 1 base, the J end by 1 base, with 11 bases between. The CDR3 covers 15 residues. CDR3 sequence (DNA): TGTGCCAGCAGCTTAGGTCTGGGGGGTTCCTACGAGCAGTACTTC. Translated, it gives CASSLGLGGSYEQYF.

The chain uses TRBV7-2 and TRBJ2-7, with a tentative D call TRBD2 (5 bases). Germline V gene data show CDR1 as SGHTA and CDR2 as FQGNSA. The length of the CDR3 is 14 residues. Trimming shortened V by 1 base and J by 4 bases, and 11 bases separated the two germline ends. CDR3 nucleotides: TGTGCCAGCAGCTTAGGTGGGAGTTGGTACGAGCAGTACTTC. This translates into CASSLGGSWYEQYF.

This chain joins TRBV7-7 and TRBJ2-1; D is unclear. V lost 5 bases to trimming and J lost 2 bases, with 7 bases between them. This CDR3 region has 13 residues. Germline V gene data show CDR1 as SSHAT and CDR2 as FNYEAQ (reference sequence). CDR3 sequence (DNA): TGTGCCAGCAGCCGTGGGGCCTACAATGAGCAGTTCTTC. It translates to CASSRGAYNEQFF.

The table lists this clone with a few counts. V gene TRBV5-1 combines with J gene TRBJ1-4; D might be TRBD1 (5 bases). From germline, CDR1 is SGHRS and CDR2 YFSETQ. The CDR3 consists of 15 residues. Between the trimmed V and J ends, which lost 0 bases and 4 bases, there was a span of 10 bases. CDR3 region: CASSLVVGRNEKLFF. The CDR3 region has the DNA TGCGCCAGCAGCTTGGTCGTGGGGCGTAATGAAAAACTGTTTTTT.

The gene calls are TRBV2 and TRBJ1-1; D is undetermined. CDR1 is SNHLY, CDR2 FYNNEI, per germline. V was pared by 2 bases and J by 1 base, with 17 bases between. This CDR3 has 17 residues. CDR3 in amino acids: CASSEIRPVRTNTEAFF. CDR3 coding DNA: TGTGCCAGCAGTGAAATTCGCCCCGTAAGGACGAACACTGAAGCTTTCTTT.

This clone was seen more than once but under ten times. V gene TRBV9 combines with J gene TRBJ1-2, with D unresolved. CDR3 length equals 13 residues. Per the germline V gene, CDR1 is SGDLS and CDR2 is YYNGEE. The V end lost 0 bases, the J end lost 8 bases, and 11 bases lay between the germline ends. The CDR3 nucleotides read TGTGCCAGCAGCGTAGGGTTGGCGGACGGCTACACCTTC. Translated, it gives CASSVGLADGYTF.

The rearrangement uses TRBV29-1 and TRBJ1-1, with D perhaps TRBD1 (5 bases). The CDR3 consists of 13 residues. Germline CDR1 SQVTM, CDR2 ANQGSEA. Trimming removed 6 bases at V and 0 bases at J, with 11 bases between. The CDR3 DNA sequence: TGCAGCGTCCGACAGACACTGAACACTGAAGCTTTCTTT. Translating it yields CSVRQTLNTEAFF.

This rearrangement joins TRBV6-5 to TRBJ1-1, with D perhaps TRBD1 (5 bases). The germline CDR1 and CDR2 sequences are MNHEY and SVGAGI. The germline V and J ends were trimmed by 5 bases and 0 bases, with 13 bases remaining between them. The CDR3 extends over 15 amino acids. The CDR3 here is CASSGIRALNTEAFF. The CDR3 nucleotides are TGTGCCAGCAGTGGAATCAGGGCCCTGAACACTGAAGCTTTCTTT.

V is TRBV5-1 and J is TRBJ2-6; TRBD1 matches 7 bases. The CDR3 has 16 residues. Germline CDR1 reads SGHRS; CDR2 reads YFSETQ. V lost 6 bases to trimming and J lost 12 bases; unmatched junction nucleotides: 18. The CDR3 DNA is TGCGCCAGCACCCTTTGGGACAGCTCCTATAAGTCCGTCCTGACTTTC. Translated, it gives CASTLWDSSYKSVLTF.

The chain carries TRBV6-5 and TRBJ2-1, with D perhaps TRBD1 (5 bases). Germline values: CDR1 MNHEY, CDR2 SVGAGI. Trimming took off 5 bases at V and 4 bases at J, with 9 bases between the two ends. The CDR3 runs to 13 residues. CDR3 region: CASSGTGYNEQFF. The CDR3 coding sequence is TGTGCCAGCAGTGGAACAGGTTACAATGAGCAGTTCTTC.